The 16 T cell receptor beta chains given below trace back to one sample, sequenced in a study of cytomegalovirus exposure and HLA in healthy donors. The PCR contained 60 Vbeta and 13 Jbeta primers. Sequenced by immunoSEQ multiplex PCR; TCRdb stores in-frame clones only, minus some. The sample comprises around 78,000 clones, approximately 88% of which are singletons, and 2.4% rests with the top ten. Material: PBMCs. Receptor source: a woman in her forties or fifties in good health and CMV-seronegative.

By sample fraction, this clone is medium-sized. CDR3 DNA sequence: TGTGCCAGCAGCCCGACTAGCGGGGGGTTTACGGATACGCAGTATTTT. Translation gives CASSPTSGGFTDTQYF. The J gene is TRBJ2-3, the V gene TRBV11-3; 13 bases map to TRBD2. V dropped 5 bases and J dropped 6; count of bases not matched to a gene: 8. The CDR3 runs 16 residues. Germline-derived CDR1 and CDR2 are SGHNT and YENEEA.

This clone was seen a few times. V and J are TRBV25-1 and TRBJ2-2; D unclear. CDR1 MGHDK and CDR2 SYGVNS come from the germline V gene. The CDR3 runs 12 residues. V lost 7 bases to trimming and J lost 0 bases, with 3 bases between them. Here the CDR3 DNA reads TGTGCCAGCACCTCGAACACCGGGGAGCTGTTTTTT. Its protein product is CASTSNTGELFF.

This clone is categorized as medium-sized (0.01 to 0.1%). Additional DNA sequences in this sample encode the identical CDR3. The CDR3 loop reads CASSQDGGTGGEKLFF. CDR3 DNA: TGCGCCAGCAGCCAAGATGGGGGGACAGGAGGGGAAAAACTGTTTTTT. The gene calls are TRBV4-3 and TRBJ1-4, with 8 bases fitting TRBD1. Germline lookup yields CDR1 LGHNA and CDR2 YSLEER. CDR3 length: 16 amino acids. J lost 8 bases, V lost 0 bases, and 8 bases had no gene match.

The chain is built from TRBV19 and TRBJ1-1; the D gene is possibly TRBD1 (6 bases). The CDR3 sequence is 15 residues long. CDR1 and CDR2 from the germline V gene are LNHDA and SQIVND (reference sequence). Trimming removed 4 bases at V and 0 bases at J, with 12 bases between. As DNA, the CDR3 is TGTGCCAGTAGTACGTACAGGGACCTGAACACTGAAGCTTTCTTT. Protein product: CASSTYRDLNTEAFF.

The chain is built from TRBV13 and TRBJ2-5, with TRBD1 matching 10 bases. The DNA end favors TRBJ2-7, so the J call may be wrong. This CDR3 comprises 14 residues. Looked up from germline, CDR1 is PRHDT and CDR2 is FYEKMQ (reference sequence). CDR3 coding DNA: TGTGCCAGCAGCTCGACAGGGGGCTTATACGAGCAGTACTTC. Amino acid sequence: CASSSTGGLYEQYF.

V is TRBV11-2 and J is TRBJ1-1; D remains ambiguous. The germline CDR1 and CDR2 sequences are SGHAT and FQNNGV. The CDR3 has 14 amino acids. Trimming took 6 bases from V and 6 from J, leaving 17 bases between them. The CDR3 region is CASSSNRGSAEAFF. DNA of the CDR3: TGTGCCAGCAGTAGTAATCGAGGAAGCGCTGAAGCTTTCTTT.

The V gene is TRBV6-1, the J gene TRBJ2-3; D may be TRBD1 (5 bases). Trimming removed 4 bases from V and 2 bases from J, with 13 bases in between. This CDR3 is built from 15 residues. Germline CDR1 is MNHNS and CDR2 is SASEGT. CDR3 region: CASSATGVNTDTQYF. CDR3 DNA: TGTGCCAGCAGTGCCACAGGTGTCAACACAGATACGCAGTATTTT.

The J gene is TRBJ2-1, the V gene TRBV7-6; D is tentatively TRBD1 or TRBD2 (6 bases each). CDR1 is SGHVS and CDR2 is FNYEAQ in the germline V gene. This CDR3 region has 15 residues. With 5 bases removed from V and 3 bases from J, the gap between germline ends came to 14 bases. The CDR3 is CASSLGGPHYNEQFF. The CDR3 DNA reads TGTGCCAGCAGCCTAGGGGGGCCGCACTACAATGAGCAGTTCTTC. Using reference TRBV7-6 and TRBJ2-1 for the parts outside the CDR3, the full variable domain is GAGVSQSPRYKVTKRGQDVALRCDPISGHVSLYWYRQALGQGPEFLTYFNYEAQQDKSGLPNDRFSAERPEGSISTLTIQRTEQRDSAMYRCASSLGGPHYNEQFFGPGTRLTVL.

V usage is TRBV13 and J usage is TRBJ2-1; 13 bases map to TRBD2. V dropped 3 bases and J dropped 5; count of bases not matched to a gene: 4. Germline V CDR1 and CDR2: PRHDT, FYEKMQ (reference sequence). CDR3 length equals 16 residues. The CDR3 nucleotides read TGTGCCAGCAGCTTGCGTGGACTAGCGGGAGACAATGAGCAGTTCTTC. Its translation: CASSLRGLAGDNEQFF.

This sequence joins TRBV27 and TRBJ2-2, with D perhaps TRBD1 (5 bases). This CDR3 has 14 residues. The V and J ends lost 8 bases and 5 bases respectively, with 15 bases between them. Germline V CDR1 and CDR2: MNHEY, SMNVEV (reference sequence). For the CDR3, the DNA is TGTGCCAGCTCCTTGGGGCGAGAAACCGGGGAGCTGTTTTTT. Amino acid sequence: CASSLGRETGELFF.

This clone occurred once. The chain recombines TRBV28 with TRBJ1-5, with a possible D match to TRBD1 (5 bases). Germline assignment: CDR1 MDHEN and CDR2 SYDVKM. This CDR3 is built from 15 residues. Trimming removed 3 bases from V and 4 bases from J, with 13 bases in between. Here the CDR3 reads CASSFRGGVNQPQHF. DNA of the CDR3: TGTGCCAGCAGTTTTAGGGGCGGAGTTAATCAGCCCCAGCATTTT. Complete variable domain (other parts from reference TRBV28 and TRBJ1-5): DVKVTQSSRYLVKRTGEKVFLECVQDMDHENMFWYRQDPGLGLRLIYFSYDVKMKEKGDIPEGYSVSREKKERFSLILESASTNQTSMYLCASSFRGGVNQPQHFGDGTRLSIL.

This clone occurred once. This rearrangement joins TRBV19 to TRBJ2-7, with TRBD1 identical over 8 bases. V was clipped by 8 bases and J by 5 bases; unmatched bases: 11. CDR1 LNHDA and CDR2 SQIVND come from the germline V gene (reference sequence). The CDR3 totals 14 residues. Here the CDR3 reads CASSTGTGVHEQYV. The CDR3 nucleotides read TGTGCCAGTTCTACCGGGACAGGAGTCCACGAGCAGTACGTC.

J is TRBJ2-1 and V is TRBV14; 8 nucleotides agree with TRBD2. Germline CDR1 and CDR2: SGHDN and FVKESK. The CDR3 covers 15 residues. The V segment lost 0 bases and the J segment 6 bases; nucleotides outside the gene matches: 4. The CDR3: CASSQDLSGGNEQFF. CDR3 nucleotide sequence: TGTGCCAGCAGCCAAGATCTAAGCGGGGGCAATGAGCAGTTCTTC.

V gene TRBV5-6 combines with J gene TRBJ1-2; no reliable D call. The CDR3 is made up of 15 amino acids. From germline, CDR1 is SGHDT and CDR2 YYEEEE. V was shortened by 3 bases and J by 2 bases, with 14 bases between the two germline ends. The CDR3 reads CASSSGWGENYGYTF. The CDR3 region has the DNA TGTGCCAGCAGCTCGGGGTGGGGAGAAAACTATGGCTACACCTTC.

The V and J genes are TRBV7-9 and TRBJ2-3, with 9 nucleotides matching TRBD2. V was clipped by 3 bases and J by 0 bases; unmatched bases: 4. The length of the CDR3 is 16 residues. Germline assignment: CDR1 SEHNR and CDR2 FQNEAQ (reference sequence). In DNA, the CDR3 is TGTGCCAGCAGCTTGAGACTAGCGGAAAGCACAGATACGCAGTATTTT. Encoded protein: CASSLRLAESTDTQYF.

The J gene is TRBJ2-1, the V gene TRBV5-4; TRBD1 might be the D (8 bases). Germline V gene data show CDR1 as SGHNT and CDR2 as YYREEE (reference sequence). Between the trimmed V and J ends, which lost 0 bases and 4 bases, there was a span of 17 bases. This CDR3 comprises 17 residues. The CDR3 region is CASSLATGGVRYNEQFF. The CDR3 coding sequence is TGTGCCAGCAGCTTGGCCACAGGGGGGGTACGGTACAATGAGCAGTTCTTC.